The T cell receptor beta chain described here comes from a study of CD8+ T cells in alopecia areata. Study-level points and caveats: Lesional scalp exceeded normal scalp in clonality, especially in alopecia totalis/universalis. TCRs were shared less clearly across patients than in mice, possibly for HLA-related reasons.

CDR3 length: 13 residues. The germline CDR1 and CDR2 sequences are LNHDA and SQIVND (reference sequence). V was cut by 7 bases and J by 8 bases, with 17 bases left in between. On this clone itself: Its target is unknown.

Sequencing templates came from extracted RNA that was reverse transcribed into cDNA. Libraries were prepared by immunoSEQ multiplex PCR; TCRdb keeps only in-frame clonotypes and omits some of them. Among fewer than 90,000 clones listed, approximately 50% were seen once. Collected material from alopecia areata patients comprised lesional scalp punch biopsies and peripheral blood. PBMCs provided sorted CD4+ and CD8+ T cells. The rearrangement links TRBV19 to TRBJ1-2, with a possible D match to TRBD1 (5 bases). The specimen was NKG2D-high CD8+ T cells sorted from blood. This sequence was found in a human donor with alopecia areata. CDR3 sequence (DNA): TGTGCCAGTACCTCCGGGACTTCCTTGGGCTACACCTTC. Amino acid sequence: CASTSGTSLGYTF.